This TCR beta chain emerged from a study of blood T cell repertoires in COVID-19. In the study overall: Samples representing acute and convalescent COVID-19 were sourced from the United States, Italy and Spain.

In the source study's methods: Estimated nucleated cell counts came from reference gene primer amplification. Measured with immunoSEQ multiplex PCR; TCRdb has only the in-frame clones, and not every one. V and J calls and clone size are given by that table; D and trimming were obtained from the DNA. Seen here are roughly 190,000 clones, about three quarters observed once, and the top ten hold roughly 8.7%. This CDR3 has 13 amino acids. With V trimmed by 6 bases and J by 6 bases, 4 bases remained unmatched. CDR1 and CDR2 (germline): SEHNR, FQNEAQ (reference sequence). The receptor was derived from a woman aged 50 to 60 with active or convalescent COVID-19. The chain combines TRBV7-9 with TRBJ1-4, with 7 nucleotides matching TRBD1. The sequenced sample consisted of peripheral blood. CDR3 coding DNA: TGTGCCAGCAGTTTGGGACAGTATGAAAAACTGTTTTTT. It yields the protein CASSLGQYEKLFF.